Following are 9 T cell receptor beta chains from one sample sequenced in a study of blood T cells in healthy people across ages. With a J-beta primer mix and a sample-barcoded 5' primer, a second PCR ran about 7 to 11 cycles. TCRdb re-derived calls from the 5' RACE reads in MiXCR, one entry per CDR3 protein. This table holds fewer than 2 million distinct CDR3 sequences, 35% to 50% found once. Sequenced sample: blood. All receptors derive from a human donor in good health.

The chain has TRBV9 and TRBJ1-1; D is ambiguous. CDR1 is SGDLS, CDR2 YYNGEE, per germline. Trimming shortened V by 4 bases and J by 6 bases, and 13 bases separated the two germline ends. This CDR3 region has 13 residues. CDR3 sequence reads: CASSSKGPPEAFF. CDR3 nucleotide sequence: TGTGCCAGCAGCTCGAAAGGTCCCCCTGAAGCTTTCTTT.

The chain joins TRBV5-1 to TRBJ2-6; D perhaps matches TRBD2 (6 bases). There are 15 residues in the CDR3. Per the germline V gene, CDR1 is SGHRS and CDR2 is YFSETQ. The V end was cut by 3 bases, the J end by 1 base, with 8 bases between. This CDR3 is CASSWGVSGANVLTF. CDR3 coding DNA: TGCGCCAGCAGCTGGGGGGTTTCTGGGGCCAACGTCCTGACTTTC.

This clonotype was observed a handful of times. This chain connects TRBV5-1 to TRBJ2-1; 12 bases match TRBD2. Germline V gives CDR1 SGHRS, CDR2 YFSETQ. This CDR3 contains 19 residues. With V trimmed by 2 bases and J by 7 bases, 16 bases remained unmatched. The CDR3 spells CASSFAGLAGGSVDNEQFF. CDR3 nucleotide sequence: TGCGCCAGCAGCTTCGCGGGTCTAGCGGGGGGGTCTGTGGATAATGAGCAGTTCTTC.

CDR3 in amino acids: CAIGTSGGASEPHTQYF. The CDR3 DNA sequence: TGTGCCATCGGGACTAGCGGGGGGGCGTCCGAACCTCATACGCAGTATTTT. The rearrangement uses TRBV10-3 and TRBJ2-3; 16 bases fit TRBD2. Germline V CDR1 and CDR2: ENHRY, SYGVKD. V was pared by 8 bases and J by 7 bases, with 12 bases of the junction left unmatched. This CDR3 region has 17 residues.

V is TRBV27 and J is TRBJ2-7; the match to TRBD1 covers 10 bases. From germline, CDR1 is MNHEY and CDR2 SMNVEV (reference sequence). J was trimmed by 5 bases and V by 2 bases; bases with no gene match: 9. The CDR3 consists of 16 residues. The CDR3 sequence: CASSLGGTGVFHEQYF. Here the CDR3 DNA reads TGTGCCAGCAGTTTAGGGGGGACAGGGGTCTTTCACGAGCAGTACTTC.

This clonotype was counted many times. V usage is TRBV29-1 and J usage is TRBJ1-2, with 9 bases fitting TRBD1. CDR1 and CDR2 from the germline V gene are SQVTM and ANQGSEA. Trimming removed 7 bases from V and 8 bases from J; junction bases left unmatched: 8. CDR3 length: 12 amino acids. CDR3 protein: CSDTQGAVGYTF. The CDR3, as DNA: TGCAGCGATACACAGGGGGCGGTGGGCTACACCTTC.

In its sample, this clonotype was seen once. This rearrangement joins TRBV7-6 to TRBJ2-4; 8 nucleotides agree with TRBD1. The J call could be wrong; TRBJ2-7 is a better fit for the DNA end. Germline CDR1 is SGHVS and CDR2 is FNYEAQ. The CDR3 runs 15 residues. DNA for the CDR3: TGTGCCAGCAGCCCTAGGACAGGGATGGGTTACGAGCAGTACTTC. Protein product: CASSPRTGMGYEQYF.

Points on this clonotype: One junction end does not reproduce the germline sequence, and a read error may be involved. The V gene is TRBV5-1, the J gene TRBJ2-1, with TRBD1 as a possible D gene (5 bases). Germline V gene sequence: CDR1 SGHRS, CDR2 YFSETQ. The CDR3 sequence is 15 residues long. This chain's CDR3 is CAGRKDTHSYNEQFF. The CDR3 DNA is TGCGCCGGCAGGAAGGACACTCACTCCTACAATGAGCAGTTCTTC.

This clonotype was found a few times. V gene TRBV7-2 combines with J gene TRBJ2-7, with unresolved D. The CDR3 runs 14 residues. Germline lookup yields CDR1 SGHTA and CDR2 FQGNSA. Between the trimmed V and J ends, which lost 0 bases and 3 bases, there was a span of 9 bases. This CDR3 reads CASSLARLDYEQYF. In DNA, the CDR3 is TGTGCCAGCAGCTTAGCCCGATTGGACTACGAGCAGTACTTC.